This T cell receptor (beta chain) was sequenced for a study of OX40 agonist ivuxolimab in advanced cancers. Background for the entire study: Ivuxolimab, which targeted the costimulatory receptor OX40 (CD134), was an agonistic, fully human IgG2 monoclonal antibody. The paper reports the monotherapy dose-escalation portion (N of about 47 patients) of the phase I ivuxolimab trial. Of the approximately 50 dose-escalation patients, hepatocellular carcinoma was present in about 20, melanoma in about 15, renal cell carcinoma in 9 and head and neck cancer in 9. Intravenous ivuxolimab was administered to patients every 2 weeks at six dose levels: 0.01, 0.1, 0.3, 1.5, 3 and 10 mg/kg. In the dose-escalation cohort, 65% to 90% of patients were male, and the mean age was approximately 60 years, with a range of roughly 23 to 85. Peripheral TCRbeta sequencing was intended to test whether TCR sequence diversity was altered and clonal T-cell expansion was caused by ivuxolimab. Prior anti-PD-1, anti-PD-L1 or anti-CTLA-4 therapy was permitted, and approximately 41% of dose-escalation patients had received checkpoint inhibitors. Three dose-escalation patients achieved partial responses, one with hepatocellular carcinoma and two with cutaneous melanoma.

The germline V gene (reference sequence) supplies CDR1 MNHEY and CDR2 SMNVEV. V loses 2 bases at its end and J loses 4 bases; junction bases beyond the gene matches: 5. Reading from cysteine to phenylalanine, the CDR3 counts 14 amino acids. Only the CDR3 DNA is retained, 42 bases long and in frame from the first base. Points the paper makes about the study in general: Which antigens the clonally expanded peripheral T cells were specific for was not determined. Low levels of normalized T-cell clonal expansion were also seen in some patients who did not respond. Clonal expansion of both CD4+ and CD8+ blood T cells was observed from baseline to week 6 at doses 0.1 to 3.0 mg/kg. In the 0.1-3.0 mg/kg groups, partial responders were among the patients with the lowest normalized peripheral clonal expansion, particularly in CD8+ T cells. On average, CD8+ T cells showed more expanded clones than CD4+ T cells after ivuxolimab.

Turning to this clone: The antigen this receptor binds is unknown. No much larger clone exists at a distance of one base, and base qualities are not known.

The trial excluded patients who had a history of autoimmune disease or who were on systemic immunosuppression. Peripheral blood for TCR sequencing was collected from all dose cohorts at baseline, on cycle 4 day 1, and on cycle 7 day 1. The samples were drawn from a first-in-human, open-label, multicenter phase I dose-escalation trial of ivuxolimab. The trial enrolled adults with locally advanced or metastatic head and neck squamous cell, hepatocellular, melanoma or renal cell carcinoma. Before TCR sequencing, CD4+ and CD8+ T cells were separately sorted from peripheral blood. For sequencing of the TCRbeta CDR3 region, genomic DNA was extracted from the sorted cells. The immunoSEQ Assay was used to sequence the TCRbeta CDR3 regions. TCRdb limited this immuneACCESS table to in-frame rearrangements with V and J called. A share of clones is missing; checked studies link under half to unresolved V genes, and the rest is unexplained. This sample is represented by 27,000 or so clones; just over 85% of them were singletons. 42% of the sample lies in the top ten.

The chain is made from TRBV27 and TRBJ2-7; the central 7 bases match TRBD2. This clonotype originated in an adult with an advanced solid tumor such as melanoma, head and neck, liver or kidney cancer. The sample here was CD4+ or CD8+ T cells sorted from blood, taken in a trial of the OX40 agonist ivuxolimab. The CDR3 region has the sequence CASSLAGVGYEQYF. Here is the DNA: TGTGCCAGCAGTTTAGCGGGAGTCGGGTACGAGCAGTACTTC.